These 18 T cell receptor beta chains share one sample of origin, sequenced in a study of sequential checkpoint blockade in melanoma. Repertoires were generated with immunoSEQ multiplex PCR, while TCRdb's copy carries only in-frame clones and drops some. Of approximately 23,000 clones listed, over 75% are singletons. The treatment: randomized to nivolumab then ipilimumab (arm A) or the reverse (arm B). The source material was CD8+ T cells sorted from blood (inferred from file names), sampled from a patient given nivolumab and ipilimumab in sequence. Every receptor here comes from a human donor with melanoma.

The CDR3 nucleotides are TGTGCCAGCACCTTCGGAGGGTCCTACGAGCAGTACTTC. It codes for CASTFGGSYEQYF. The V and J genes are TRBV5-6 and TRBJ2-7, with D maybe TRBD2 (6 bases). Trimming took off 6 bases at V and 1 base at J, with 11 bases between the two ends. The V gene's germline CDR1 is SGHDT and CDR2 YYEEEE. The CDR3 has 13 residues.

The chain has TRBV7-8 and TRBJ2-1; TRBD2 matches 11 bases. This CDR3 region has 16 residues. The germline V gene has CDR1 SGHVS and CDR2 FQNEAQ. The trim removed 5 bases at V and 2 bases at J, leaving 5 bases unmatched. CDR3 protein: CASSRNSGGAYNEQFF. For the CDR3, the DNA is TGTGCCAGCAGCAGAAATAGCGGGGGGGCCTACAATGAGCAGTTCTTC.

The genes are TRBV14 and TRBJ2-1; TRBD1 might be the D (5 bases). V lost 4 bases, J lost 4 bases, and 11 bases lay in between. CDR3 length: 14 residues. Germline lookup yields CDR1 SGHDN and CDR2 FVKESK. This CDR3 reads CASSPRKGYNEQFF. In nucleotides, the CDR3 is TGTGCCAGCAGCCCACGGAAGGGGTACAATGAGCAGTTCTTC.

The chain combines TRBV5-4 with TRBJ1-3; D gene unclear. The CDR3 spans 15 residues. V was trimmed by 0 bases and J by 0 bases, leaving 7 bases between them. Germline values: CDR1 SGHNT, CDR2 YYREEE (reference sequence). DNA for the CDR3: TGTGCCAGCAGCTTGGACCTAGGCTCTGGAAACACCATATATTTT. It encodes CASSLDLGSGNTIYF.

The chain has TRBV27 and TRBJ2-7; 12 positions match TRBD2. This CDR3 contains 18 residues. J was trimmed by 5 bases and V by 2 bases; bases with no gene match: 13. Germline V gene sequence: CDR1 MNHEY, CDR2 SMNVEV (reference sequence). The CDR3 DNA sequence: TGTGCCAGCAGTTTAAAGGGGGCTAGCGGGAGGGGGGGCAACGAGCAGTACTTC. Translating it yields CASSLKGASGRGGNEQYF.

The chain combines TRBV4-3 with TRBJ2-7, with 7 nucleotides matching TRBD2. Germline V gene data show CDR1 as LGHNA and CDR2 as YSLEER. Trimming took 1 base from V and 3 from J; bases not matched to a gene: 3. This CDR3 spans 14 amino acids. Here the CDR3 reads CASSQGGGGYEQYF. Written as DNA, the CDR3 is TGCGCCAGCAGCCAAGGGGGGGGAGGCTACGAGCAGTACTTC.

The chain uses TRBV27 and TRBJ2-7; D unresolved. CDR3 length: 17 amino acids. Germline V CDR1 and CDR2: MNHEY, SMNVEV (reference sequence). The V and J ends lost 5 bases and 2 bases respectively, with 22 bases between them. CDR3 sequence: CASSPRSPIRVTYEQYF. The DNA for the CDR3 is TGTGCCAGCAGTCCTAGGAGTCCCATAAGAGTTACCTACGAGCAGTACTTC.

The gene calls are TRBV4-3 and TRBJ2-7; D remains unclear. The length of the CDR3 is 14 residues. V lost 0 bases to trimming and J lost 5 bases, with 11 bases between them. Germline values: CDR1 LGHNA, CDR2 YSLEER. CDR3 residues: CASSQDDAFDEQYF. CDR3 in DNA: TGCGCCAGCAGCCAAGACGATGCGTTCGACGAGCAGTACTTC.

V usage is TRBV15 and J usage is TRBJ2-2, with TRBD1 as a possible D gene (6 bases). The V and J ends lost 8 bases and 0 bases respectively, with 13 bases between them. Germline values: CDR1 LNHNV, CDR2 YYDKDF (reference sequence). The length of the CDR3 is 15 residues. DNA of the CDR3: TGTGCCACCGCTATGGACAGCACGAACACCGGGGAGCTGTTTTTT. Translation gives CATAMDSTNTGELFF.

This chain connects TRBV7-9 to TRBJ2-7; 7 nucleotides agree with TRBD2. The V gene's germline CDR1 is SEHNR and CDR2 FQNEAQ (reference sequence). Trimming removed 4 bases from V and 7 bases from J; junction bases left unmatched: 13. The length of the CDR3 is 15 residues. CDR3 in amino acids: CASSWGGGLIREQYF. The CDR3 nucleotides are TGTGCCAGCAGCTGGGGGGGTGGGCTCATCAGAGAGCAGTACTTC.

The J gene is TRBJ2-3, the V gene TRBV6-6; no reliable D call. The germline V and J ends were trimmed by 0 bases and 0 bases, with 10 bases remaining between them. Germline CDR1 is MNHNY and CDR2 is SVGAGI (reference sequence). This CDR3 is built from 16 residues. The CDR3 protein is CASSYSAGSSTDTQYF. The CDR3 DNA sequence: TGTGCCAGCAGTTACTCGGCAGGTTCTAGCACAGATACGCAGTATTTT.

V usage is TRBV18 and J usage is TRBJ2-7; D is unclear. The germline V gene has CDR1 KGHSH and CDR2 LQKENI. V was pared by 5 bases and J by 0 bases, with 5 bases between. The length of the CDR3 is 12 residues. Here the CDR3 reads CASSGLSYEQYF. In DNA form, the CDR3 reads TGTGCCAGCTCAGGGCTCTCCTACGAGCAGTACTTC.

This chain connects TRBV5-6 to TRBJ2-3; 10 bases map to TRBD2. V shed 4 bases, J shed 7 bases, and the junction held 9 bases outside the gene matches. This CDR3 spans 15 amino acids. Germline assignment: CDR1 SGHDT and CDR2 YYEEEE. CDR3 DNA: TGTGCCAGCAGCCACGAGGGACTAGCGCGTCATACGCAGTATTTT. It yields the protein CASSHEGLARHTQYF.

This clone showed up just once. The chain couples TRBV7-9 to TRBJ2-5; 9 nucleotides agree with TRBD1. The CDR3 has 15 amino acids. CDR1 and CDR2 from the germline V gene are SEHNR and FQNEAQ (reference sequence). V was pared by 4 bases and J by 0 bases, with 3 bases of the junction left unmatched. CDR3 in amino acids: CASSWGTGYQETQYF. The CDR3 DNA is TGTGCCAGCAGCTGGGGGACAGGGTACCAAGAGACCCAGTACTTC. Filled out from reference TRBV7-9 and TRBJ2-5, the complete variable domain reads DTGVSQNPRHKITKRGQNVTFRCDPISEHNRLYWYRQTLGQGPEFLTYFQNEAQLEKSRLLSDRFSAERPKGSFSTLEIQRTEQGDSAMYLCASSWGTGYQETQYFGPGTRLLVL.

The J gene is TRBJ1-1, the V gene TRBV9; the D is unclear. V was clipped by 5 bases and J by 4 bases, with 12 bases between them. Per the germline V gene, CDR1 is SGDLS and CDR2 is YYNGEE. The CDR3 contains 13 residues. In DNA form, the CDR3 reads TGTGCCAGCAGTGAGGGAGGTGGCACTGAAGCTTTCTTT. Its protein product is CASSEGGGTEAFF.

For this clone: The germline gene is not matched at one end of the junction; a read error may be the cause. The chain has TRBV27 and TRBJ2-3, with TRBD1 as a possible D gene (6 bases). From germline, CDR1 is MNHEY and CDR2 SMNVEV (reference sequence). The CDR3 spans 15 residues. Here the CDR3 reads CASSLVGASTDTQCF. The CDR3 nucleotides read TGTGCCAGCAGCTTGGTGGGGGCTAGCACAGATACGCAGTGTTTT.

The genes are TRBV28 and TRBJ2-7; 7 bases align to TRBD1. The CDR3 is 15 residues long. Germline CDR1 and CDR2: MDHEN and SYDVKM. The ends lost 4 bases at V and 5 bases at J; junction bases unmatched: 11. The CDR3, as DNA: TGTGCCAGCAGTTCTCTAGGGGGCTTAGTAAACGAGCAGTACTTC. Amino acids: CASSSLGGLVNEQYF.

The chain couples TRBV4-3 to TRBJ2-1; D is uncertain. Germline V lookup: CDR1 LGHNA, CDR2 YSLEER. The CDR3 is 16 residues long. Between the trimmed V and J ends, which lost 0 bases and 1 base, there was a span of 10 bases. The CDR3 is CASSQDLGPSYNEQFF. The CDR3, as DNA: TGCGCCAGCAGCCAAGATCTTGGGCCTTCCTACAATGAGCAGTTCTTC.